This T cell receptor (beta chain) originates from a study of blood T cell repertoires in COVID-19. Study-level background: From the United States, Italy and Spain came samples of acute and convalescent COVID-19.

Methods used by the authors: Reference gene primer amplification gave nucleated cell count estimates. Clones were sequenced by immunoSEQ multiplex PCR, and TCRdb holds only the in-frame ones, with some missing. V, J and clone size derive from that table, while D and trimming were established from the DNA sequence. The data hold some 150,000 clones, with approximately 87% observed a single time. Germline assignment: CDR1 SEHNR and CDR2 FQNEAQ (reference sequence). The CDR3 sequence is 14 residues long. Deletions cut 4 bases from V and 7 bases from J, with 13 bases between. Sequenced: peripheral blood. This TCR was recovered from a woman aged 50 to 65 with active or convalescent COVID-19. The rearrangement joins TRBV7-9 to TRBJ1-4; D is perhaps TRBD1 (5 bases). Written as DNA, the CDR3 is TGTGCCAGCAGCTCCCGGGGGGGTAGTGAAAAACTGTTTTTT. As protein: CASSSRGGSEKLFF.